This T cell receptor beta chain was documented in a study of cytomegalovirus exposure and HLA in healthy donors. Study results and limitations: The availability of immune exposure information extended only to CMV serostatus.

This CDR3 region has 14 residues. Germline V gives CDR1 SGHDN, CDR2 FVKESK. Trimming shortened V by 0 bases and J by 10 bases, and 15 bases separated the two germline ends. This PCR relied on a set of 60 Vbeta primers and 13 Jbeta primers. The method was immunoSEQ multiplex PCR; TCRdb's version includes in-frame clones alone and lacks a portion of them. Among roughly 280,000 clones, under 80% were seen once, and the ten largest hold 2% to 2.5%. Remarks on this clone: Its antigen remains unidentified.

J is TRBJ1-1 and V is TRBV14; D uncertain. Sequenced sample: PBMCs. This sequence was found in a female donor in good health and CMV-seronegative. CDR3 DNA: TGTGCCAGCAGCCAAGAACCGGGATGGCTTAGAGCTTTCTTT. As protein: CASSQEPGWLRAFF.